The rows below give T cell receptor beta chains drawn from one sample of a study of cytomegalovirus exposure and HLA in healthy donors. The method was immunoSEQ multiplex PCR; TCRdb's version includes in-frame clones alone and lacks a portion of them. The table lists approximately 59,000 clones, about two thirds of them singletons. The sample was PBMCs. The receptor source for this set is a man aged 40-49 years in good health and CMV-seropositive. Each CDR3 is given with its conserved first and last residue. Each record gives: clone size, D gene, V gene, J gene, CDR3 protein, CDR3 DNA. A D gene is named only where the DNA matches it firmly. Only part of the rows carry a size: once, few, many, or a class if the clone is expanded.

clone_size: few; d_call: NA; v_call: TRBV28; j_call: TRBJ1-1; cdr3_aa: CASRANTEAFF; cdr3_nt: TGTGCCAGCAGAGCGAACACTGAAGCTTTCTTT
clone_size: NA; d_call: TRBD1; v_call: TRBV29-1; j_call: TRBJ2-5; cdr3_aa: CSAGTGEETQYF; cdr3_nt: TGCAGCGCCGGGACAGGCGAAGAGACCCAGTACTTC
clone_size: few; d_call: TRBD2; v_call: TRBV2; j_call: TRBJ2-7; cdr3_aa: CASSEGGGRSGIHEQYF; cdr3_nt: TGTGCCAGCAGTGAGGGGGGTGGACGTAGCGGGATCCACGAGCAGTACTTC
clone_size: NA; d_call: NA; v_call: TRBV18; j_call: TRBJ1-1; cdr3_aa: CASSPPVYTEAFF; cdr3_nt: TGTGCCAGCTCACCACCCGTGTACACTGAAGCTTTCTTT
clone_size: NA; d_call: NA; v_call: TRBV30; j_call: TRBJ1-1; cdr3_aa: CAWSVPGGGTEAFF; cdr3_nt: TGTGCCTGGAGTGTACCGGGGGGTGGTACTGAAGCTTTCTTT
clone_size: NA; d_call: TRBD2; v_call: TRBV14; j_call: TRBJ2-5; cdr3_aa: CASSQGLAGARETQYF; cdr3_nt: TGTGCCAGCAGCCAAGGCCTAGCGGGAGCACGAGAGACCCAGTACTTC
clone_size: few; d_call: TRBD2; v_call: TRBV2; j_call: TRBJ2-1; cdr3_aa: CASSVRGRAANEQFF; cdr3_nt: TGTGCCAGCAGTGTTCGTGGGAGGGCCGCCAATGAGCAGTTCTTC
clone_size: once; d_call: NA; v_call: TRBV19; j_call: TRBJ1-5; cdr3_aa: CASRRQAQQGQPQHF; cdr3_nt: TGTGCCAGTAGGCGACAGGCCCAGCAAGGTCAGCCCCAGCATTTT
clone_size: few; d_call: NA; v_call: TRBV6-5; j_call: TRBJ1-1; cdr3_aa: CASSFGRNTEAFF; cdr3_nt: TGTGCCAGCAGTTTCGGGAGAAACACTGAAGCTTTCTTT
clone_size: NA; d_call: TRBD1; v_call: TRBV11-3; j_call: TRBJ1-4; cdr3_aa: CASSLRRGQDCEKLFF; cdr3_nt: TGTGCCAGCAGCTTAAGGAGGGGGCAAGATTGTGAAAAACTGTTTTTT
clone_size: NA; d_call: NA; v_call: TRBV7-2; j_call: TRBJ1-2; cdr3_aa: CASSLVGVVNYGYTF; cdr3_nt: TGTGCCAGCAGCTTAGTAGGGGTCGTTAACTATGGCTACACCTTC
clone_size: once; d_call: TRBD2; v_call: TRBV15; j_call: TRBJ2-1; cdr3_aa: CATSRLAGDSSYNEQFF; cdr3_nt: TGTGCCACCAGCAGACTAGCGGGGGATAGCTCCTACAATGAGCAGTTCTTC
clone_size: NA; d_call: NA; v_call: TRBV4-2; j_call: TRBJ2-1; cdr3_aa: CASSQESGGYGNEQFF; cdr3_nt: TGTGCCAGCAGCCAAGAAAGCGGAGGGTATGGCAATGAGCAGTTCTTC
clone_size: once; d_call: TRBD1; v_call: TRBV6-5; j_call: TRBJ2-7; cdr3_aa: CASRSDRVHEQYF; cdr3_nt: TGTGCCAGCAGGTCGGACAGGGTCCACGAGCAGTACTTC
clone_size: NA; d_call: NA; v_call: TRBV6-1; j_call: TRBJ2-7; cdr3_aa: CASSVNRLTYEQYF; cdr3_nt: TGTGCCAGCAGTGTCAACAGACTAACCTACGAGCAGTACTTC
clone_size: NA; d_call: TRBD1; v_call: TRBV5-1; j_call: TRBJ1-1; cdr3_aa: CASSSTQGDTEAFF; cdr3_nt: TGCGCCAGCAGCTCCACTCAGGGGGACACTGAAGCTTTCTTT
clone_size: NA; d_call: TRBD1; v_call: TRBV9; j_call: TRBJ2-7; cdr3_aa: CASSVAAGTASYEQYF; cdr3_nt: TGTGCCAGCAGCGTGGCCGCCGGGACAGCCTCCTACGAGCAGTACTTC
clone_size: NA; d_call: NA; v_call: TRBV6-6; j_call: TRBJ1-1; cdr3_aa: CASSYPPDSGGDEAFF; cdr3_nt: TGTGCCAGCAGTTACCCCCCGGACAGCGGGGGAGATGAAGCTTTCTTT
clone_size: NA; d_call: NA; v_call: TRBV4-3; j_call: TRBJ2-2; cdr3_aa: CASSQVPPPAGTGELFF; cdr3_nt: TGCGCCAGCAGCCAAGTACCTCCCCCCGCGGGAACCGGGGAGCTGTTTTTT
clone_size: NA; d_call: NA; v_call: TRBV19; j_call: TRBJ2-7; cdr3_aa: CASSTVSTYEQYF; cdr3_nt: TGTGCCAGTAGTACGGTTAGCACCTACGAGCAGTACTTC
clone_size: few; d_call: TRBD1; v_call: TRBV10-3; j_call: TRBJ1-2; cdr3_aa: CAISGGGQGVDGYTF; cdr3_nt: TGTGCCATCAGTGGAGGGGGACAGGGTGTCGATGGCTACACCTTC
clone_size: NA; d_call: TRBD2; v_call: TRBV7-2; j_call: TRBJ2-7; cdr3_aa: CASSPTGGLAGGSSYEQYF; cdr3_nt: TGTGCCAGCAGCCCCACCGGTGGACTAGCGGGGGGGAGCTCCTACGAGCAGTACTTC
clone_size: NA; d_call: NA; v_call: TRBV6-1; j_call: TRBJ2-5; cdr3_aa: CASTPGLSQETQYF; cdr3_nt: TGTGCCAGCACCCCGGGACTCTCGCAAGAGACCCAGTACTTC
clone_size: NA; d_call: NA; v_call: TRBV7-9; j_call: TRBJ1-5; cdr3_aa: CASSSVYSNQPQHF; cdr3_nt: TGTGCCAGCAGCTCCGTTTATAGCAATCAGCCCCAGCATTTT
clone_size: once; d_call: NA; v_call: TRBV15; j_call: TRBJ1-1; cdr3_aa: CATSRIKGGTEAFF; cdr3_nt: TGTGCCACCAGCAGAATTAAGGGCGGGACTGAAGCTTTCTTT
clone_size: NA; d_call: NA; v_call: TRBV27; j_call: TRBJ1-4; cdr3_aa: CASSLRYQLEKLFF; cdr3_nt: TGTGCCAGCAGTTTACGGTACCAACTTGAAAAACTGTTTTTT
clone_size: NA; d_call: TRBD1; v_call: TRBV5-6; j_call: TRBJ2-2; cdr3_aa: CASSWGTVNTGELFF; cdr3_nt: TGTGCCAGCAGCTGGGGGACAGTGAACACCGGGGAGCTGTTTTTT
clone_size: NA; d_call: NA; v_call: TRBV5-4; j_call: TRBJ2-5; cdr3_aa: CASSLGAGPFWEETQYF; cdr3_nt: TGTGCCAGCAGCTTGGGGGCGGGACCCTTCTGGGAAGAGACCCAGTACTTC
clone_size: NA; d_call: TRBD2; v_call: TRBV5-1; j_call: TRBJ2-1; cdr3_aa: CASSLDPGTNYNEQFF; cdr3_nt: TGCGCCAGCAGCTTGGATCCCGGGACTAACTACAATGAGCAGTTCTTC
clone_size: NA; d_call: NA; v_call: TRBV9; j_call: TRBJ2-2; cdr3_aa: CASSVDNSLTGELFF; cdr3_nt: TGTGCCAGCAGCGTAGACAACAGTCTCACCGGGGAGCTGTTTTTT
clone_size: NA; d_call: NA; v_call: TRBV5-8; j_call: TRBJ2-1; cdr3_aa: CASTRSGLVNNEQFF; cdr3_nt: TGTGCCAGCACCCGGAGTGGGTTGGTGAACAATGAGCAGTTCTTC
clone_size: NA; d_call: NA; v_call: TRBV6-1; j_call: TRBJ1-2; cdr3_aa: CASSEPGWLNYGYTF; cdr3_nt: TGTGCCAGCAGTGAACCAGGGTGGCTCAACTATGGCTACACCTTC
clone_size: few; d_call: NA; v_call: TRBV21-1; j_call: TRBJ1-5; cdr3_aa: CASSSRGDDQPQHF; cdr3_nt: TGTGCCAGCAGCAGCAGGGGGGATGATCAGCCCCAGCATTTT
clone_size: NA; d_call: TRBD1; v_call: TRBV19; j_call: TRBJ1-5; cdr3_aa: CASTLDRDFEPQHF; cdr3_nt: TGTGCCAGTACCTTGGACAGGGATTTTGAGCCCCAGCATTTT
clone_size: few; d_call: NA; v_call: TRBV4-2; j_call: TRBJ2-5; cdr3_aa: CASSQEGGGTQYF; cdr3_nt: TGTGCCAGCAGCCAAGAAGGCGGTGGGACCCAGTACTTC
clone_size: NA; d_call: NA; v_call: TRBV7-7; j_call: TRBJ2-3; cdr3_aa: CASSLSPNAGTDTQYF; cdr3_nt: TGTGCTAGCAGCTTATCGCCAAATGCGGGCACAGATACGCAGTATTTT
clone_size: few; d_call: NA; v_call: TRBV30; j_call: TRBJ2-6; cdr3_aa: CAWSVEGAGANVLTF; cdr3_nt: TGTGCCTGGAGTGTAGAAGGGGCCGGGGCCAACGTCCTGACTTTC